The present T cell receptor beta chain was sequenced within a study of blood T cell repertoires in COVID-19. Study overall: Researchers got acute and convalescent COVID-19 samples from the United States, Italy and Spain. Sources were T cells, B-cell-depleted T cells, or PBMCs; the material itself was cDNA or gDNA.

This CDR3 has 15 amino acids. Germline CDR1 SGHNT, CDR2 YENEEA. V was pared by 5 bases and J by 7 bases, with 13 bases of the junction left unmatched. Authors' methods: Nucleated cell number was recorded as an estimate derived from reference gene primer amplification. TCRdb keeps only in-frame clones here, not all; method: immunoSEQ multiplex PCR. V, J and clone size were drawn from that table, and D and trimming were deduced from the DNA. The profile covers under 250,000 clones, with approximately 88% appearing a single time and around 6.5% taken by the ten largest. Material: peripheral blood. The sequence was collected from a woman under 40 with COVID-19, enrolled during active disease. The rearrangement joins TRBV11-3 to TRBJ1-2; 7 bases are shared with TRBD1. CDR3 amino acids: CASSPRSEGAAGYTF. For the CDR3, the DNA is TGTGCCAGCAGCCCCCGGTCCGAGGGGGCCGCTGGCTACACCTTC.